This record looks at one TCR beta chain sequence and its context. These data belong to a study of blood T cell repertoires in COVID-19. For the study at large: The samples span acute and convalescent COVID-19 from the United States, Italy and Spain. Nucleic acid was either cDNA or gDNA, and it came from T cells, B-cell-depleted T cells, or PBMCs.

CDR1 SGHRS and CDR2 YFSETQ come from the germline V gene. CDR3 length: 15 residues. V lost 4 bases, J lost 7 bases, and 10 bases stayed unmatched. The authors' processing: Amplification of reference gene primers was used by the study to estimate nucleated cell counts. The assay was immunoSEQ multiplex PCR, and TCRdb's table has in-frame clones only and misses some. The DNA gave D and trimming, while V, J and clone size come from that table. The sample has roughly 250,000 clones; 80% to 85% are singletons. The chain joins TRBV5-1 to TRBJ2-2; 7 bases align to TRBD1. Source material: peripheral blood. This sequence was found in a woman in her sixties or seventies with active or convalescent COVID-19. CDR3 in DNA: TGCGCCAGCAGCACGCAGACAGGGTTAGTCGGGGAGCTGTTTTTT. As protein: CASSTQTGLVGELFF. The whole variable domain, filled in from reference TRBV5-1 and TRBJ2-2, reads KAGVTQTPRYLIKTRGQQVTLSCSPISGHRSVSWYQQTPGQGLQFLFEYFSETQRNKGNFPGRFSGRQFSNSRSEMNVSTLELGDSALYLCASSTQTGLVGELFFGEGSRLTVL.